The T cell receptor (beta chain) described here comes from a study of OX40 agonist ivuxolimab in advanced cancers. Assay used: immunoSEQ multiplex PCR; TCRdb lists only in-frame clones, some missing. This table has 50,000 to 70,000 clones, approximately 85% appearing once. The sequence derives from an adult with an advanced solid tumor such as melanoma, head and neck, liver or kidney cancer. The sequencing here drew on CD4+ or CD8+ T cells sorted from blood, taken in a trial of the OX40 agonist ivuxolimab.

CDR3 region: CASSQDPTGELFF. CDR3 bases: TGCGCCAGCAGCCAGGACCCGACGGGGGAGCTGTTTTTT. This chain joins TRBV10-1 and TRBJ2-2; D is unclear. V was shortened by 6 bases and J by 8 bases, with 13 bases between the two germline ends. CDR1 and CDR2 (germline): WNHNN, SYGVQD (reference sequence). The CDR3 spans 13 residues.